Detailed here is one T cell receptor (beta chain). Its antigen remains unknown. The CDR3 length is 12 residues. Trimming removed 4 bases at V and 5 bases at J, with 6 bases between. CDR1 SGHRS and CDR2 YFSETQ come from the germline V gene. Assay: immunoSEQ multiplex PCR; the TCRdb copy retains only in-frame clones and omits some. Among approximately 40,000 clones listed, approximately 85% were seen once. The sample is drawn from a study of CD8 T cells in acute hepatitis C reinfection. Study conclusions and caveats: Only TCRbeta was bulk sequenced, so alphabeta pairing is unknown. Differing sequencing approaches may have limited exact matches to other epitopes.

Time point given: naive CD8 control sorted from an acute-time-point sample. Montreal Hepatitis C Cohort donors who inject drugs were seen every 3 months. J is TRBJ2-2 and V is TRBV5-1, with D perhaps TRBD2 (5 bases). The sample comprised naive CD8+ T cells from PBMCs. The receptor's source is a woman aged 18-29 years who spontaneously cleared hepatitis C infection. CDR3 region: CASSPGTGELFF. CDR3 nucleotide sequence: TGCGCCAGCAGCCCGGGAACCGGGGAGCTGTTTTTT.